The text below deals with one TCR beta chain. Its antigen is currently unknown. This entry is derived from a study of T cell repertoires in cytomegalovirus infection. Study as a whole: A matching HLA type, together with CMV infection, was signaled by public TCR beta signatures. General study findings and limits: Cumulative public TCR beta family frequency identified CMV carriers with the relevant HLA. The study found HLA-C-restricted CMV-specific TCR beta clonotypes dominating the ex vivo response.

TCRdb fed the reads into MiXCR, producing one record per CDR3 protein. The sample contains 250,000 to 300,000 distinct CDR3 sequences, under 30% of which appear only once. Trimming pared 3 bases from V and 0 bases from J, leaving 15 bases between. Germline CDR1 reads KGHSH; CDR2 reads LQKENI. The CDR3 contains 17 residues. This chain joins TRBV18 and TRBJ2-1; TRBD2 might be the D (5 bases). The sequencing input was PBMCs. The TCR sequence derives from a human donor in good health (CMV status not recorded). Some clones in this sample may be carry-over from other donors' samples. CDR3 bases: TGTGCCAGCTCACCCAGAGGGCCGCCGAGCTCCTACAATGAGCAGTTCTTC. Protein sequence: CASSPRGPPSSYNEQFF.